This T cell receptor beta chain was captured by sequencing in a study of blood T cell repertoires in COVID-19. Turning to the study itself: Researchers got acute and convalescent COVID-19 samples from the United States, Italy and Spain. PBMCs, B-cell-depleted T cells, or T cells provided the cDNA or gDNA that made up the material.

Under the authors' procedure: Using reference gene primer amplification, nucleated cell counts were estimated. Data came from immunoSEQ multiplex PCR; TCRdb stores just in-frame clones and leaves some out. Clonal size and the V and J genes are those of that table, whereas D and trimming came from the DNA. The repertoire includes around 42,000 clones, just over 85% of them detected once, and around 64% sits in the top ten. The CDR3 totals 15 residues. The V gene lost 0 bases and the J gene lost 5 bases, with 13 bases spanning the gap. The germline gives CDR1 LGHNA, CDR2 YSLEER. The chain links TRBV4-3 to TRBJ1-1; D is possibly TRBD1 (5 bases). The sample taken for sequencing was peripheral blood. This clonotype was obtained from a man aged 70-80 years with acute or convalescent COVID-19. CDR3 sequence reads: CASSQDRAGSTEAFF. CDR3 DNA sequence: TGCGCCAGCAGCCAAGATCGGGCAGGGTCAACTGAAGCTTTCTTT.